This T cell receptor (beta chain) was captured in a study of blood T cells in healthy people across ages. Background on the study: Every two T cells gave about one barcoded beta molecule via template switching.

Primers used in a second PCR of roughly 6 to 11 cycles were a sample-barcoded 5' primer and a J-beta primer mix. All cDNA molecules were each tagged by a template-switch adaptor with 12 random nucleotides. TCRdb fed the 5' RACE reads into MiXCR, producing one record per CDR3 protein. The profile covers over 1,300,000 distinct CDR3 sequences, with approximately 63% appearing a single time and about 6.3% taken by the ten largest. Notes on the study in general: Per million T cells, TCR beta diversity dropped about linearly as age rose. There was a strong correlation between TCR beta diversity and naive T cell percentage.

This clonotype has a handful of counts. Its antigen is unknown. The clonotype comes from a man aged 18 to 30 in good health. Sequencing was done on a sample of blood.

The CDR3 is CASSGTGSTEAFF. The CDR3 DNA is TGTGCCAGCAGTGGGACAGGGAGCACTGAAGCTTTCTTT. This chain connects TRBV25-1 to TRBJ1-1, with 8 bases that match TRBD1. V lost 4 bases to trimming and J lost 4 bases; unmatched junction nucleotides: 2. The CDR3 length is 13 residues. The V gene's germline CDR1 is MGHDK and CDR2 SYGVNS.